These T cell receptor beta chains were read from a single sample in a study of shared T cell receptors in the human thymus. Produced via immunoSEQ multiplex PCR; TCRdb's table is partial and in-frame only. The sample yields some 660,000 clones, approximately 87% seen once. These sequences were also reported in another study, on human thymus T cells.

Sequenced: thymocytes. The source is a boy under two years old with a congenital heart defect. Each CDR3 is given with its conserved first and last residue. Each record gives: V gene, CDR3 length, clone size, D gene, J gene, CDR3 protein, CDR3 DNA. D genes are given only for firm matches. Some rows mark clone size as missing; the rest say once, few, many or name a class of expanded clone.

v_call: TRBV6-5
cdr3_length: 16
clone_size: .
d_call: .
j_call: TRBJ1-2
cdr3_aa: CASSYSWPDPTYGYTF
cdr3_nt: TGTGCCAGCAGTTACTCATGGCCAGATCCCACCTATGGCTACACCTTC

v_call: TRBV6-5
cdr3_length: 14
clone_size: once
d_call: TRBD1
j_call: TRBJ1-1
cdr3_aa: CASSYDRQGVEAFF
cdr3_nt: TGTGCCAGCAGTTATGATCGACAGGGCGTGGAAGCTTTCTTT

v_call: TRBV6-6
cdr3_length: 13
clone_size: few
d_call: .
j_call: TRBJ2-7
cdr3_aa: CASSPPGHYEQYF
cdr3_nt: TGTGCCAGCAGTCCCCCGGGACACTACGAGCAGTACTTC

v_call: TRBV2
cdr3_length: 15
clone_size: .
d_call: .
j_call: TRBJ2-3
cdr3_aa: CARGDPGDGTDTQYF
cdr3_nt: TGTGCCAGGGGAGACCCGGGGGACGGCACAGATACGCAGTATTTT

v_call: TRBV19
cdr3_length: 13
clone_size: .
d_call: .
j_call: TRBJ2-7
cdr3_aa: CASSMWRDYEQYF
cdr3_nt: TGTGCCAGTAGTATGTGGCGGGACTACGAGCAGTACTTC

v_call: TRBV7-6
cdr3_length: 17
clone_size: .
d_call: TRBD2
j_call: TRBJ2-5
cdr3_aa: CASSYTFGGVLLETQYF
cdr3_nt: TGTGCCAGCAGCTACACTTTCGGGGGGGTTCTCTTGGAGACCCAGTACTTC

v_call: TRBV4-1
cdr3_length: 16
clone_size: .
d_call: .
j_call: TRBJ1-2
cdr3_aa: CASSQGEGNANYGYTF
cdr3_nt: TGCGCCAGCAGCCAAGGGGAGGGGAACGCGAACTATGGCTACACCTTC

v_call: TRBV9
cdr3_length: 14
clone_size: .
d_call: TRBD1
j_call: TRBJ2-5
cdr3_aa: CASSPEQGVETQYF
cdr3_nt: TGTGCCAGCAGCCCCGAACAGGGGGTGGAGACCCAGTACTTC

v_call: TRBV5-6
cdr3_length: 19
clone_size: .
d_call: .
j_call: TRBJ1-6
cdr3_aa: CASSLGPLQNRNLNSPLHF
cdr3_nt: TGTGCCAGCAGCTTGGGCCCACTTCAAAACAGGAATCTTAATTCCCCCCTCCACTTT

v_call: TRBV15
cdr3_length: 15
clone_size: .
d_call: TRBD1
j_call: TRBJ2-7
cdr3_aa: CATSLFSTGGHEQYF
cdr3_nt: TGTGCCACCAGCCTCTTCTCGACAGGGGGCCACGAGCAGTACTTC

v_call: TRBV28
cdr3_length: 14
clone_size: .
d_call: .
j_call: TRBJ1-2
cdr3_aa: CASSLRVPSYGYTF
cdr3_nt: TGTGCCAGCAGTTTGCGGGTTCCGTCCTATGGCTACACCTTC

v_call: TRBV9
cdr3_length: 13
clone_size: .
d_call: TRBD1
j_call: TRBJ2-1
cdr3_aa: CASSDGQGSEQFF
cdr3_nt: TGTGCCAGCAGCGACGGACAGGGTTCTGAGCAGTTCTTC

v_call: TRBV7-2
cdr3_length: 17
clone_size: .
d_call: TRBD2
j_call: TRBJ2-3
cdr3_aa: CASSLAGLAVSTDTQYF
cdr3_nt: TGTGCCAGCAGCTTAGCAGGACTAGCGGTTAGCACAGATACGCAGTATTTT

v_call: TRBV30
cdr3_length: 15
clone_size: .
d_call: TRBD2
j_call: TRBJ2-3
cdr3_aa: CAWSRREGGTDTQYF
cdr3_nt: TGTGCCTGGAGTCGGCGGGAGGGAGGTACAGATACGCAGTATTTT

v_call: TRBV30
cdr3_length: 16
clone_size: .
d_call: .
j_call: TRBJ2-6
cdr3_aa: CAWSVAGGSGANVLTF
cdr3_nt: TGTGCCTGGAGTGTAGCAGGGGGGTCTGGGGCCAACGTCCTGACTTTC

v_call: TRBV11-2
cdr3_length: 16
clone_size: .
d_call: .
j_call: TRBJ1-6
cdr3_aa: CASSSGGSSYNSPLHF
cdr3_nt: TGTGCCAGCAGCTCCGGGGGGAGCTCCTATAATTCACCCCTCCACTTT

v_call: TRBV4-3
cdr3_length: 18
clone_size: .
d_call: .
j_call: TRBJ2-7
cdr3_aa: CASSQDPLAVPSSYEQYF
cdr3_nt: TGCGCCAGCAGCCAAGACCCTTTAGCGGTCCCGAGCTCCTACGAGCAGTACTTC

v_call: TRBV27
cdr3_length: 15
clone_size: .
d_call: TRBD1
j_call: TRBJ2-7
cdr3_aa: CASSQTGTGAYEQYF
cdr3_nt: TGTGCCAGCAGCCAAACGGGGACAGGGGCCTACGAGCAGTACTTC

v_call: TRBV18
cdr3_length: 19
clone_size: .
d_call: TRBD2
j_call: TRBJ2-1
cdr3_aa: CASSPPSGPFPSSYNEQFF
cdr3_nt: TGTGCCAGCTCACCTCCTAGCGGGCCGTTTCCGAGCTCCTACAATGAGCAGTTCTTC

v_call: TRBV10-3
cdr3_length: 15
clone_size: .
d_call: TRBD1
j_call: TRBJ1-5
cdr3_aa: CAISKDRGLLQPQHF
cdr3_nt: TGTGCCATCAGTAAGGACAGGGGCTTACTTCAGCCCCAGCATTTT

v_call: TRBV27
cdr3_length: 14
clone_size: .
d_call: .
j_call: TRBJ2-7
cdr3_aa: CASRMNKNLYEQYF
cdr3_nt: TGTGCCAGCAGGATGAACAAAAACCTCTACGAGCAGTACTTC

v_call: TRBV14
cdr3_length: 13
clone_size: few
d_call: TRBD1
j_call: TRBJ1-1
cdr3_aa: CASTRQGDAEAFF
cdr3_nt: TGTGCCAGCACCCGTCAGGGGGACGCTGAAGCTTTCTTT

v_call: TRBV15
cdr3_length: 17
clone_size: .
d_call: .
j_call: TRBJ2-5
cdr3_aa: CATSRDGVRTTQETQYF
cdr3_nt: TGTGCCACCAGCAGAGATGGGGTTCGGACTACACAAGAGACCCAGTACTTC

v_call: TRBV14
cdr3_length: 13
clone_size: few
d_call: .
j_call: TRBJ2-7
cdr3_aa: CASSQGKGAEQYF
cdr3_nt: TGTGCCAGCAGCCAGGGAAAGGGAGCCGAGCAGTACTTC

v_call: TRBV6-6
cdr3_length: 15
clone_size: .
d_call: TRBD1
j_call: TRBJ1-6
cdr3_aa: CASSSSRDRGSPLHF
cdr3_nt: TGTGCCAGCAGTTCTTCTCGGGACAGGGGTTCACCCCTCCACTTT

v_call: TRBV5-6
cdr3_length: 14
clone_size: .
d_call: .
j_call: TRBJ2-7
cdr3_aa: CASSLNRSLYEQYF
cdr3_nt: TGTGCCAGCAGCCTAAATCGGTCTCTCTACGAGCAGTACTTC

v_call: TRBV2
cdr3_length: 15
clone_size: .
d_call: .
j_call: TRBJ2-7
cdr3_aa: CASSEPDSYSYEQYF
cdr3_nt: TGTGCCAGCAGTGAACCCGACTCGTACTCCTACGAGCAGTACTTC

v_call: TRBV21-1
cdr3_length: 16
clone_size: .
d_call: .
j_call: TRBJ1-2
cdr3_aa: CASSIITGTGWYGYTF
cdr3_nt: TGTGCCAGCAGTATCATCACCGGGACAGGGTGGTATGGCTACACCTTC

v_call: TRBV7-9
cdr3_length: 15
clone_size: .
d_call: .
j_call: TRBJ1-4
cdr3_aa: CASPVSVGAGEKLFF
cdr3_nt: TGTGCCAGCCCTGTGAGCGTGGGGGCTGGGGAAAAACTGTTTTTT

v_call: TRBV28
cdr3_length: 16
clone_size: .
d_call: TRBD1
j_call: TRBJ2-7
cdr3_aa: CASSPKRDRGHDEQYF
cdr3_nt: TGTGCCAGCAGTCCTAAACGGGACAGGGGGCACGACGAGCAGTACTTC

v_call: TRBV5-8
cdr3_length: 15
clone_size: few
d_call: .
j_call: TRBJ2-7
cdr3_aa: CASSLSAHLTREQYF
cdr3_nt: TGTGCCAGCAGCTTGAGTGCACACCTCACCCGCGAGCAGTACTTC

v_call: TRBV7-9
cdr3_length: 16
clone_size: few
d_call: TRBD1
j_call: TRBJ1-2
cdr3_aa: CASSTGTGYINYGYTF
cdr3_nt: TGTGCCAGCAGCACCGGGACAGGCTACATTAACTATGGCTACACCTTC

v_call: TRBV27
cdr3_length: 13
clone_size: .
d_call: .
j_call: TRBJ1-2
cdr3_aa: CASSLGQGYGYTF
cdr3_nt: TGTGCCAGCAGTTTAGGGCAGGGCTATGGCTACACCTTC

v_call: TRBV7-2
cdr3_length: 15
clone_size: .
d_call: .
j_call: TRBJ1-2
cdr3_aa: CASSASRRSNYGYTF
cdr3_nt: TGTGCCAGCAGCGCTAGCCGCCGCAGCAACTATGGCTACACCTTC

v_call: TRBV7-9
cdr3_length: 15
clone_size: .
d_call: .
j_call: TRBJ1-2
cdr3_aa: CASSFPEQLNYGYTF
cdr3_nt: TGTGCCAGCAGCTTCCCCGAACAGCTTAACTATGGCTACACCTTC

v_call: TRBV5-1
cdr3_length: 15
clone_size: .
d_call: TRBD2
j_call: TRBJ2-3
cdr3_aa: CASSGSGSSTDTQYF
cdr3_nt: TGCGCCAGCAGCGGTAGCGGGAGCTCCACAGATACGCAGTATTTT

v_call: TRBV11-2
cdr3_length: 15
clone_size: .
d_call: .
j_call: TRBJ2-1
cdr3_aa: CASSVGLPSYNEQFF
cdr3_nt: TGTGCCAGCAGCGTGGGACTCCCCTCCTACAATGAGCAGTTCTTC

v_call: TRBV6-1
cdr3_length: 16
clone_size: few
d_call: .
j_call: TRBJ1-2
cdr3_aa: CASSDKRDGGLKGYTF
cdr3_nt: TGTGCCAGCAGTGATAAAAGGGACGGGGGGTTAAAGGGCTACACCTTC

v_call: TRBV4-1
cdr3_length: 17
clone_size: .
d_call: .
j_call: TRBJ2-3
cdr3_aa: CASSQGTGIEVLDTQYF
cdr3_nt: TGCGCCAGCAGCCAAGGAACCGGGATTGAGGTATTAGATACGCAGTATTTT

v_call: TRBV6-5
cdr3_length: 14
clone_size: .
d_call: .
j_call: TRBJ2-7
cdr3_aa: CASSAGTKPLEQYF
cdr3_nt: TGTGCCAGCAGTGCCGGGACAAAGCCCTTGGAGCAGTACTTC

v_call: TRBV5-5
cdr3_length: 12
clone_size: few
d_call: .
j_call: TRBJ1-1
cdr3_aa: CASRGSETEAFF
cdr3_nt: TGTGCCAGCCGCGGGTCAGAAACTGAAGCTTTCTTT

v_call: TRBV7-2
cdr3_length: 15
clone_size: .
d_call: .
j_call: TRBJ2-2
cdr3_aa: CASSPGTLNTGELFF
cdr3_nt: TGTGCCAGCAGCCCAGGGACTCTAAACACCGGGGAGCTGTTTTTT

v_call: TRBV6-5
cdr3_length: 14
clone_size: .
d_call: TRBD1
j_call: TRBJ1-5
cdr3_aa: CASRGTGIDQPQHF
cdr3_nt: TGTGCCAGCAGAGGGACAGGGATAGATCAGCCCCAGCATTTT

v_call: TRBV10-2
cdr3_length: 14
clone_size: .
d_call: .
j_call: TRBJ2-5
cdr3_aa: CASSNYRIQETQYF
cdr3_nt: TGCGCCAGCAGCAATTACAGGATACAAGAGACCCAGTACTTC

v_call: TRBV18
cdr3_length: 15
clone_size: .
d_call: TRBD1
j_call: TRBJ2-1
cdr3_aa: CASSYLGQAKNEQFF
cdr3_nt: TGTGCCAGCTCATACTTGGGACAGGCGAAAAATGAGCAGTTCTTC

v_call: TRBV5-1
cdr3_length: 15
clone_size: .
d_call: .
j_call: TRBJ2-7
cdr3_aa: CASSLRRGRAYEQYF
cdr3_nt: TGCGCCAGCAGTTTGAGGCGGGGGCGCGCCTACGAGCAGTACTTC

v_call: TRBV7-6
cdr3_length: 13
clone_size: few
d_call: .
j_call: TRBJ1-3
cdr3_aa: CASECDRRNTIYF
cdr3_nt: TGTGCCAGTGAATGTGACAGGAGAAACACCATATATTTT

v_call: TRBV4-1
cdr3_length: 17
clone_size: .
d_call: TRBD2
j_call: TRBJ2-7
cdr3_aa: CASSQELGLAGNYEQYF
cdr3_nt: TGCGCCAGCAGCCAAGAGCTCGGACTAGCGGGCAACTACGAGCAGTACTTC

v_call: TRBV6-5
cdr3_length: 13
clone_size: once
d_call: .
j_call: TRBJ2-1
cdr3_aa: CATEGPSSGEQFF
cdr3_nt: TGTGCCACAGAGGGTCCTTCCTCTGGTGAGCAGTTCTTC

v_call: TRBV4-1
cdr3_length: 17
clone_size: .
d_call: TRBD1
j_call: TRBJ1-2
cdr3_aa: CASSQGPPTGGRYGYTF
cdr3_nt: TGCGCCAGCAGCCAAGGACCTCCGACAGGGGGTAGGTATGGCTACACCTTC

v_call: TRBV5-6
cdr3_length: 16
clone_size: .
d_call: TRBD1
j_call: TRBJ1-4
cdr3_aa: CASSCPSEGAREKLFF
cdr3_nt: TGTGCCAGCAGCTGCCCCTCTGAGGGGGCAAGGGAAAAACTGTTTTTT

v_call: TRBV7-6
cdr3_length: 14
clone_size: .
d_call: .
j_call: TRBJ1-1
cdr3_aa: CASSPTGENTEAFF
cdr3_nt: TGTGCCAGCAGCCCCACCGGGGAGAACACTGAAGCTTTCTTT

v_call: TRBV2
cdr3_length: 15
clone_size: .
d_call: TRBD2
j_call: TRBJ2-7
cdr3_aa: CASSTGLAGSYEQYF
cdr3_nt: TGTGCCAGCAGCACAGGACTAGCGGGTTCCTACGAGCAGTACTTC

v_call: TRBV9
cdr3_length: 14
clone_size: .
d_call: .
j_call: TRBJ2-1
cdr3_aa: CASSADTRREEQFF
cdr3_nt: TGTGCCAGCAGCGCCGATACTAGGCGTGAGGAGCAGTTCTTC

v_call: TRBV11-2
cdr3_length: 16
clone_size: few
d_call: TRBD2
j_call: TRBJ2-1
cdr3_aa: CASSLTSGISSNEQFF
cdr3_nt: TGTGCCAGCAGCTTGACTAGCGGGATATCCTCCAATGAGCAGTTCTTC

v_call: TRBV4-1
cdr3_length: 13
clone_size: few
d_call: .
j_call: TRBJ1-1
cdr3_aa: CASSQRVSTEAFF
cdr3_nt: TGCGCCAGCAGCCAACGGGTTAGCACTGAAGCTTTCTTT

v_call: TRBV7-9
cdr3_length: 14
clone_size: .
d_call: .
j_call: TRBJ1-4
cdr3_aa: CASIGEGVREKLFF
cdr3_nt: TGTGCCAGCATCGGAGAGGGAGTACGGGAAAAACTGTTTTTT

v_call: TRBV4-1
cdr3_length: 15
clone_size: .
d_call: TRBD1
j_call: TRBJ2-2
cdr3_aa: CASSHTGTGIRELFF
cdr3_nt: TGCGCCAGCAGCCATACCGGGACAGGGATTAGGGAGCTGTTTTTT